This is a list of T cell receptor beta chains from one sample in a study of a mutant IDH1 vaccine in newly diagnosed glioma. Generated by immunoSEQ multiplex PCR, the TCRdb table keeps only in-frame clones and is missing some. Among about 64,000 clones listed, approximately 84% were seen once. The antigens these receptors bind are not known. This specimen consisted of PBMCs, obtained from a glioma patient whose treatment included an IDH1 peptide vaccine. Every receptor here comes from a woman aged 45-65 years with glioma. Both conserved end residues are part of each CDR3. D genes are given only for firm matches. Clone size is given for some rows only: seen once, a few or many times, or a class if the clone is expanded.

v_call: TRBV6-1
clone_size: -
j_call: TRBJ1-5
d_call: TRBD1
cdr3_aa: CASSEGGQGALRPQHF
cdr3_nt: TGTGCCAGCAGTGAGGGAGGACAGGGGGCCCTTCGGCCCCAGCATTTT

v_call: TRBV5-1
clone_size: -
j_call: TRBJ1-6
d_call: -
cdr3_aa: CASSLELGNSPLHF
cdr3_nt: TGCGCCAGCAGCCTGGAGCTGGGCAATTCACCCCTCCACTTT

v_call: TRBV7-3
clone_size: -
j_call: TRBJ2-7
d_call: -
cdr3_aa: CASSLTGTSSHEQYF
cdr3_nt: TGTGCCAGCAGCTTGACAGGGACTTCTTCTCACGAGCAGTACTTC

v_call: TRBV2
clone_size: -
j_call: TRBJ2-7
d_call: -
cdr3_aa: CANTIDSYEQYF
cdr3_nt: TGTGCCAACACCATAGACAGCTACGAGCAGTACTTC

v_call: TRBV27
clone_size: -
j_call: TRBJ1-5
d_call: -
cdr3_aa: CASSLYENSNQPQHF
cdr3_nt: TGTGCCAGCAGTTTATATGAGAATAGCAATCAGCCCCAGCATTTT

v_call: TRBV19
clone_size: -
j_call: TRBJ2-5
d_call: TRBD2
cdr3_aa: CASSIDSHSSGGSETQYF
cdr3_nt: TGTGCCAGTAGTATAGACTCCCATTCTAGCGGGGGATCAGAGACCCAGTACTTC

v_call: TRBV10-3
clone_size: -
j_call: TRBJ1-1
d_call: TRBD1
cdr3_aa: CATLTGGQGGAFF
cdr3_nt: TGTGCCACCCTAACAGGGGGGCAGGGTGGAGCTTTCTTT

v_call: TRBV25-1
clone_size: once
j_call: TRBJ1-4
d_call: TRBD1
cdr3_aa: CASSEVTGNEKLFF
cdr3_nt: TGTGCCAGCAGTGAGGTGACAGGGAATGAAAAACTGTTTTTT

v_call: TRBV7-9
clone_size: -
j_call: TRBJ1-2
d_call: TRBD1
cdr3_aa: CASSLAGQWAGYTF
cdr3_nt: TGTGCCAGCAGCTTAGCGGGACAGTGGGCTGGCTACACCTTC

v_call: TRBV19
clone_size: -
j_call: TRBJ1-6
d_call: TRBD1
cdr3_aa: CASSIEGQGLGSLHF
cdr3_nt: TGTGCCAGTAGTATAGAGGGACAGGGCTTGGGGTCCCTCCACTTT

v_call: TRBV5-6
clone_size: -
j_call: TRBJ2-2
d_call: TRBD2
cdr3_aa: CASSNGRWRGAMNTGELFF
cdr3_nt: TGTGCCAGCAGCAATGGCAGGTGGCGGGGGGCAATGAACACCGGGGAGCTGTTTTTT

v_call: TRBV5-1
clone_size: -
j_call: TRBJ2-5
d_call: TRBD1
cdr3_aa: CASSGTGVGTETQYF
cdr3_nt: TGCGCCAGCAGCGGTACAGGGGTGGGAACCGAGACCCAGTACTTC

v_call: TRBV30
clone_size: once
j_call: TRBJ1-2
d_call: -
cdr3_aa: CACRNRNYGYTF
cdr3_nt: TGTGCCTGCCGGAACAGAAACTATGGCTACACCTTC

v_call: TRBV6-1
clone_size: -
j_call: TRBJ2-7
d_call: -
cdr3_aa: CAAEPGTSSYEQYF
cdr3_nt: TGTGCCGCAGAGCCCGGGACAAGCTCCTACGAGCAGTACTTC

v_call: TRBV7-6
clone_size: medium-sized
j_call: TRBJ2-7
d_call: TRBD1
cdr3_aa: CASSLEGQGSYEQYF
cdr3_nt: TGTGCCAGCAGCTTAGAGGGACAGGGGTCCTACGAGCAGTACTTC

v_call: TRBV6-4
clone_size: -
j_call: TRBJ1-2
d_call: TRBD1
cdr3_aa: CASSVDRGTYGYTF
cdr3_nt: TGTGCCAGCAGTGTAGACAGGGGAACCTATGGCTACACCTTC

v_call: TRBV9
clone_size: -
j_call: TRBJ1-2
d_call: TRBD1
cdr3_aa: CASSALGQLSNYGYTF
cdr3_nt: TGTGCCAGCAGCGCCCTGGGACAGCTCTCTAACTATGGCTACACCTTC

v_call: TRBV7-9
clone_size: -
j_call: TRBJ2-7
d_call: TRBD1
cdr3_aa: CASSSRLQGYNYEQYF
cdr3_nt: TGTGCCAGCAGCTCCCGGCTACAGGGGTATAACTACGAGCAGTACTTC

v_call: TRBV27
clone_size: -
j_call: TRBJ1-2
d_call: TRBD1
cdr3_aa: CASSPGQGLIYGYTF
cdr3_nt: TGTGCCAGCAGTCCCGGACAGGGACTGATCTATGGCTACACCTTC

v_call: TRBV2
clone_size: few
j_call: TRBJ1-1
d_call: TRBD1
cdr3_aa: CASSEQGAGTEAFF
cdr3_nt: TGTGCCAGCAGTGAACAGGGGGCTGGCACTGAAGCTTTCTTT

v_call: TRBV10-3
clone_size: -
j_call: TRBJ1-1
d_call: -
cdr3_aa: CAISEGTEAFF
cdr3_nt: TGTGCCATCAGTGAGGGCACTGAAGCTTTCTTT

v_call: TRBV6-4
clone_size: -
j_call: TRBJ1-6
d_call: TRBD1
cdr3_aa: CASRELEGANSPLHF
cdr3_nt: TGTGCCAGCAGGGAGCTAGAGGGGGCGAATTCACCCCTCCACTTT

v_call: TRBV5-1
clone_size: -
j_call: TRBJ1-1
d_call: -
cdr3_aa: CASSLAPGADTEAFF
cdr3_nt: TGCGCCAGCAGCTTGGCCCCCGGGGCGGACACTGAAGCTTTCTTT

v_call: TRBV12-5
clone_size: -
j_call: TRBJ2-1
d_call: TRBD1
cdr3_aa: CASGTGQGHNEQFF
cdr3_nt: TGTGCTAGTGGTACCGGACAGGGACACAATGAGCAGTTCTTC

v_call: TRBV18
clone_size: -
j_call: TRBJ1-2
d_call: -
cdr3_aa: CASSRSGQEGGGYTF
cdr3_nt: TGTGCCAGCTCACGATCGGGGCAAGAAGGAGGAGGCTACACCTTC

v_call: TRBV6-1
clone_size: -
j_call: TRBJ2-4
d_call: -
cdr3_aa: CASSDAGYVQLAKNIQYF
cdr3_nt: TGTGCCAGCAGTGATGCGGGCTATGTCCAGCTAGCCAAAAACATTCAGTACTTC

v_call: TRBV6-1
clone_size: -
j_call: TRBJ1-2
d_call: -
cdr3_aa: CASSEHSIGTF
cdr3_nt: TGTGCCAGCAGTGAACATAGTATAGGCACCTTC

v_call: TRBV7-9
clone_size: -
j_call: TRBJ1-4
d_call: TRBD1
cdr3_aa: CASSTGQGNEKLFF
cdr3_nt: TGTGCCAGCAGCACAGGACAGGGTAATGAAAAACTGTTTTTT

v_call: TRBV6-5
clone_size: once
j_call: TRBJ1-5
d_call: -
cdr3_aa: CASRTTALGHQPQHF
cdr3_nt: TGTGCCAGCAGAACCACCGCTCTAGGACATCAGCCCCAGCATTTT

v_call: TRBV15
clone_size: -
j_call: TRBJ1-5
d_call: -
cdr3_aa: CATSSLYVGGSASNQPQHF
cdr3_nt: TGTGCCACCAGCAGCCTATACGTCGGGGGATCCGCTAGCAATCAGCCCCAGCATTTT

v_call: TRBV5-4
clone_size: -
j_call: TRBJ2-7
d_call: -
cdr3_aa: CASSSYKESYYEQYF
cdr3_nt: TGTGCCAGCAGCTCATACAAGGAATCCTACTACGAGCAGTACTTC

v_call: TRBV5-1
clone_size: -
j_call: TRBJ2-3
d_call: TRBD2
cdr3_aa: CASSPGLAGGRGTDTQYF
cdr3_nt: TGCGCCAGCAGCCCAGGACTAGCGGGGGGGCGGGGCACAGATACGCAGTATTTT

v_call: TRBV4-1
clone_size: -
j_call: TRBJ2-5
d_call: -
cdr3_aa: CASSQIVSAETQYF
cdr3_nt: TGCGCCAGCAGCCAAATAGTTTCGGCGGAGACCCAGTACTTC

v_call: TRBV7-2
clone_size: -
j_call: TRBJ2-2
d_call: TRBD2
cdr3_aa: CASTPRRLAGNTGELFF
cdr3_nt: TGTGCCAGCACCCCCCGGCGGCTAGCGGGTAACACCGGGGAGCTGTTTTTT

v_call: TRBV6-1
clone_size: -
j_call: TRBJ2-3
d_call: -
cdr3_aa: CASSEGQETDTQYF
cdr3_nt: TGTGCCAGCAGTGAAGGACAGGAGACAGATACGCAGTATTTT

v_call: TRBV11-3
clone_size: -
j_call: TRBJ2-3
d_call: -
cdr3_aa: CASSLTGGTDTQYF
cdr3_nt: TGTGCCAGCAGCTTAACGGGGGGCACAGATACGCAGTATTTT

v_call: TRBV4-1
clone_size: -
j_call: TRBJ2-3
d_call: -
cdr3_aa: CASSQGKGTDTQYF
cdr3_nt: TGCGCCAGCAGCCAAGGGAAGGGCACAGATACGCAGTATTTT

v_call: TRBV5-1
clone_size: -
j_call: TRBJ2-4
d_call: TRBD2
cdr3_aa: CASSPGGPGNIQYF
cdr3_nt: TGCGCCAGCAGCCCGGGGGGGCCCGGAAACATTCAGTACTTC

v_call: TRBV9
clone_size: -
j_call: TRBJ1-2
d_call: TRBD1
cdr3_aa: CASSVEDVGQGNGYTF
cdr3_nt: TGTGCCAGCAGCGTAGAAGATGTGGGACAGGGTAATGGCTACACCTTC

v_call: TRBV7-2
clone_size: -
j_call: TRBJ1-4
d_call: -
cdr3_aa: CASSPRGEKLFF
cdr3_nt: TGTGCCAGCAGCCCTCGGGGTGAAAAACTGTTTTTT

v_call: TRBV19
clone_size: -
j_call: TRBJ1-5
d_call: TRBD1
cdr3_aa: CASRADRAGQPQHF
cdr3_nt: TGTGCCAGTAGGGCGGACAGGGCAGGACAGCCCCAGCATTTT

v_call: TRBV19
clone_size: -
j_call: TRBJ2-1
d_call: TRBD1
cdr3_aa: CASSGTGYSYNEQFF
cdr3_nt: TGTGCCAGTAGTGGGACAGGGTACTCCTACAATGAGCAGTTCTTC

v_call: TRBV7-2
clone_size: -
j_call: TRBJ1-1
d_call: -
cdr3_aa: CASSLAHRMMNTEAFF
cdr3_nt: TGTGCCAGCAGCTTAGCGCATCGGATGATGAACACTGAAGCTTTCTTT

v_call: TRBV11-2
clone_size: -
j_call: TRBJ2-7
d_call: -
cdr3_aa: CASSARPTGSYEQYF
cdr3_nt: TGTGCCAGCAGCGCCCGTCCGACAGGCTCCTACGAGCAGTACTTC

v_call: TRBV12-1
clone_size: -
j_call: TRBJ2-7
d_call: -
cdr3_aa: CASSTEDRAYEQYF
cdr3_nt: TGTGCCAGCAGCACAGAGGACAGAGCCTACGAGCAGTACTTC

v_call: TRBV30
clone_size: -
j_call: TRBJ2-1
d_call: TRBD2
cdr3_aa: CAWRTSGGGLLRNEQFF
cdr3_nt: TGTGCCTGGAGGACTAGCGGGGGGGGCCTGTTGAGGAATGAGCAGTTCTTC

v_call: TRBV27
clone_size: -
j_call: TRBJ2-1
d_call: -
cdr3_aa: CASSLRGRGSYNEQFF
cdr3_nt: TGTGCCAGCAGTTTACGGGGACGGGGCTCCTACAATGAGCAGTTCTTC

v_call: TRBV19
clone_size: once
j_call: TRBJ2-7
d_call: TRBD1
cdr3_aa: CASSPGTGPEQYF
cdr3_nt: TGTGCCAGTAGTCCCGGGACAGGGCCCGAGCAGTACTTC

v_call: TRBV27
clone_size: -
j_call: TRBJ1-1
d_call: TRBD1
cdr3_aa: CASSGTGYTEAFF
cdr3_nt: TGTGCCAGCAGCGGGACAGGTTACACTGAAGCTTTCTTT

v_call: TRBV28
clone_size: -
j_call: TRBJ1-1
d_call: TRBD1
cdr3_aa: CASTRDRGLAEAFF
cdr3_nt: TGTGCCAGCACCAGGGACAGGGGGCTGGCTGAAGCTTTCTTT

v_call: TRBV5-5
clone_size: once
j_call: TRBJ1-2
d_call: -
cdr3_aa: CASSLVTVANYGYTF
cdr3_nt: TGTGCCAGCAGCTTGGTCACAGTAGCTAACTATGGCTACACCTTC

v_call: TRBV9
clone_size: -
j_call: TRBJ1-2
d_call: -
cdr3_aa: CASSARPGTPGRNYGYTF
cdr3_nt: TGTGCCAGCAGCGCACGCCCCGGCACACCAGGCAGGAACTATGGCTACACCTTC

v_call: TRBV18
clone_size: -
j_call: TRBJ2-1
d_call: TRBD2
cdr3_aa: CASSSTGLADNEQFF
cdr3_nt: TGTGCCAGCTCTAGCACGGGACTAGCCGACAATGAGCAGTTCTTC

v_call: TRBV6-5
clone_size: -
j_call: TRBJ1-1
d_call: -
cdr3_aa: CASSQQGRLDEAFF
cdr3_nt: TGTGCCAGCAGTCAGCAGGGGAGGCTTGATGAAGCTTTCTTT